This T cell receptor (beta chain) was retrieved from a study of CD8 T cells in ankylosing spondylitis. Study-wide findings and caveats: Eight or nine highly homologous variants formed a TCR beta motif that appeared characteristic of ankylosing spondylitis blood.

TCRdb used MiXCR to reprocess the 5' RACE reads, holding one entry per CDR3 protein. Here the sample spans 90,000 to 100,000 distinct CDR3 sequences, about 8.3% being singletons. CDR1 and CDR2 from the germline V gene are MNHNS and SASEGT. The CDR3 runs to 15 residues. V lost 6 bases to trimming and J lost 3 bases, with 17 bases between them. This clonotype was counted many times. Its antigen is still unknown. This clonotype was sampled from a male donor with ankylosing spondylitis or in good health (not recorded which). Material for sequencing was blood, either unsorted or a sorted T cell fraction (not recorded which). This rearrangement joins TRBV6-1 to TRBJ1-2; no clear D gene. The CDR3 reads CASSPSTGIHYGYTF. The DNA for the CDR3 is TGTGCCAGCAGCCCGAGTACCGGGATCCACTATGGCTACACCTTC.